This T cell receptor (beta chain) was obtained from a study of tumor-infiltrating lymphocytes in localized non-small cell lung cancer. Study information: Patients included smokers and never-smokers with various histologies, some sampled after neoadjuvant chemotherapy.

Assay used: immunoSEQ multiplex PCR; TCRdb lists only in-frame clones, some missing. The sample includes about 16,000 clones, roughly 80% of them seen just once. About this clone itself: The target antigen is unknown.

The CDR3 length is 17 residues. The J segment lost 2 bases and the V segment lost 2 bases, leaving 4 bases of the junction unmatched. Germline loops: CDR1 SGHNT, CDR2 YYREEE (reference sequence). Study-wide findings and caveats: Different pieces of the same tissue were used for each assay. No link was found between tumor T-cell fraction and recurrence-free survival. Immunotypes IM1 and IM2 had similar TCR-derived T-cell fractions.

The sample taken for sequencing was lung tumor tissue. This clonotype originated in a human donor with non-small cell lung cancer. J is TRBJ2-6 and V is TRBV5-4; 10 bases are shared with TRBD1. The CDR3 DNA is TGTGCCAGCAGCTTTCGACAGGGGGCGCCTGGGGCCAACGTCCTGACTTTC. It is translated as CASSFRQGAPGANVLTF.